A selection of T cell receptor beta chains follows, all from one sample in a study of patients and donors after allogeneic stem cell transplantation. One entry per CDR3 protein, called by TCRdb with MiXCR from the RT-PCR reads. The table includes 70,000 to 75,000 distinct CDR3 sequences, roughly 29% detected once. The specimen sequenced was blood, either unsorted or a sorted T cell fraction (not recorded which). These receptors were collected from a human donor who was either an allogeneic HSCT recipient or a stem cell or donor lymphocyte infusion donor (not recorded which). It is not recorded whose cells these are; they may come from a transplant donor. Both conserved end residues are part of each CDR3. Fields, in order: CDR3 length, D gene, J gene, V gene, clone size, CDR3 DNA, CDR3 protein. The D gene is left open where the match is weak. Clone size is given for some rows only: seen once, a few or many times, or a class if the clone is expanded.

13	NA	TRBJ2-1	TRBV5-1	few	TGCGCCAGCAGCGGGGACTCTGGTAATGAGCAGTTCTTC	CASSGDSGNEQFF
12	NA	TRBJ1-2	TRBV10-3	few	TGTGCCATCAGTGACCGGGAGTCGGGCTACACCTTC	CAISDRESGYTF
14	TRBD1	TRBJ1-1	TRBV5-1	many	TGCGCCAGCAGCCCCGGACAGGGGAACACTGAAGCTTTCTTT	CASSPGQGNTEAFF
16	NA	TRBJ1-4	TRBV14	NA	TGTGCCAGCAGCCTGGGGCAGAGCCCCGGTAATGAAAAACTGTTTTTT	CASSLGQSPGNEKLFF
17	TRBD1	TRBJ1-4	TRBV6-2/TRBV6-3	few	TGTGCCAGCGACGACGGGACAGGATTGGCAACTAATGAAAAACTGTTTTTT	CASDDGTGLATNEKLFF
15	NA	TRBJ2-5	TRBV3-1	NA	TGTGCCAGCAGCCAAAAGGGACCGCCCCAAGAGACCCAGTACTTC	CASSQKGPPQETQYF
15	TRBD1	TRBJ1-3	TRBV20-1	NA	TGCAGTGCTACGGACAGGGGAGGATCTGGAAACACCATATATTTT	CSATDRGGSGNTIYF
14	NA	TRBJ2-5	TRBV25-1	few	TGTGCCAGCAGTGAAGAGATAGGCCAAGAGACCCAGTACTTC	CASSEEIGQETQYF
13	NA	TRBJ2-5	TRBV27	many	TGTGCCAGCAGTGTCCTAGCCCAAGAGACCCAGTACTTC	CASSVLAQETQYF
17	TRBD2	TRBJ2-3	TRBV27	once	TGTGCCAGCAGACCACCACTACTAGCGCATAGCACAGATACGCAGTATTTT	CASRPPLLAHSTDTQYF
16	TRBD1	TRBJ2-1	TRBV28	few	TGTGCCAGCAGTTTATTCCCAGGGGGCCTGTACAATGAGCAGTTCTTC	CASSLFPGGLYNEQFF
12	NA	TRBJ1-6	TRBV12-3/TRBV12-4	few	TGTGCCAGCAGTTTGGTAGGATCACCCCTCCACTTT	CASSLVGSPLHF
13	TRBD1	TRBJ1-1	TRBV18	NA	TGTGCCAGCTCACGGGACAGGAGTACTGAAGCTTTCTTT	CASSRDRSTEAFF
15	TRBD1	TRBJ2-5	TRBV18	NA	TGTGCCAGCTCACCTCCGGGACAGGGAAGAGAGACCCAGTACTTC	CASSPPGQGRETQYF
13	NA	TRBJ1-6	TRBV20-1	NA	TGCAGTGCTAGGCCGGGACCCGTTTCACCCCTCCACTTT	CSARPGPVSPLHF
11	TRBD2	TRBJ2-7	TRBV4-2	NA	TGTGCCAGCAGCCAGGGGACTAGCGAGCACTTC	CASSQGTSEHF
15	TRBD2	TRBJ2-3	TRBV5-1	NA	TGCGCCAGCACCCTCGCGGGGGGCGGCACAGATACGCAGTATTTT	CASTLAGGGTDTQYF
16	NA	TRBJ1-1	TRBV25-1	NA	TGTGCCAGCAGTGAATATAGGGTCCAGGGGTGCACTGAAGCTTTCTTT	CASSEYRVQGCTEAFF
12	TRBD2	TRBJ2-2	TRBV6-2/TRBV6-3	NA	TGTGCCAGCAGAAGCGGGAGTCGGGAGCTGTTTTTT	CASRSGSRELFF
16	TRBD2	TRBJ2-1	TRBV5-1	few	TGCGCCAGCAGCTGCCGGGACCCCGGGAGGGACAATGAGCAGTTCTTC	CASSCRDPGRDNEQFF
16	TRBD1	TRBJ1-2	TRBV5-1	NA	TGCGCCAGCAGCCCGGAGGGGGCAGGGGCACACTATGGCTACACCTTC	CASSPEGAGAHYGYTF
18	NA	TRBJ2-3	TRBV20-1	NA	TGCAGTGCTAGAGATTCGAAGGAATCGACTAGATTCACAGATACGCAGTATTTT	CSARDSKESTRFTDTQYF
15	TRBD2	TRBJ2-7	TRBV20-1	NA	TGCAGTGGGGGGACTAGCGGGAGGGCCGCCCCCGAGCAGTACTTC	CSGGTSGRAAPEQYF
12	NA	TRBJ1-2	TRBV29-1	medium-sized	TGCAGCGTCTCCGGGACCCTCTATGGCTACACCTTC	CSVSGTLYGYTF
15	TRBD1	TRBJ1-1	TRBV18	few	TGTGCCAGCTCACCCGATGGACAGGGAGGAACTGAAGCTTTCTTT	CASSPDGQGGTEAFF
13	NA	TRBJ1-5	TRBV7-2	few	TGTGCCAGCAGCTTAGTCTTTGCACAGCCCCAGCATTTT	CASSLVFAQPQHF
16	NA	TRBJ2-4	TRBV7-8	NA	TGTGCCAGCAGCCCAGACGGTATCCAAGCAGAACTCATTCAGTACTTC	CASSPDGIQAELIQYF
13	NA	TRBJ1-5	TRBV11-3	NA	TGTGCCAGCAGCAGGACCTCCAATCAGCCCCAGCATTTT	CASSRTSNQPQHF
17	NA	TRBJ1-1	TRBV6-5	many	TGTGCCAGCAGTTACTCCCTTGGCCCACAGACGAACACTGAAGCTTTCTTT	CASSYSLGPQTNTEAFF
17	TRBD2	TRBJ2-3	TRBV7-9	few	TGTGCCAGCAGCCAATATCTAGCGGGAGGATACACAGATACGCAGTATTTT	CASSQYLAGGYTDTQYF
16	NA	TRBJ1-6	TRBV3-1	NA	TGTGCCAGCAGCCAAGACGCGGACATTAATAATTCACCCCTCCACTTT	CASSQDADINNSPLHF
16	TRBD2	TRBJ2-1	TRBV9	once	TGTGCCAGCAGCGTAGCTACGGGAATAGCGGGAGATGAGCAGTTCTTC	CASSVATGIAGDEQFF
15	NA	TRBJ1-1	TRBV4-3	NA	TGCGCCAGCAGCCAAAAACGGGCTTTCGTGACTGAAGCTTTCTTT	CASSQKRAFVTEAFF
15	NA	TRBJ2-3	TRBV15	NA	TGTGCCACCAGCAGACAGGACAGTAGCACAGATACGCAGTATTTT	CATSRQDSSTDTQYF
15	NA	TRBJ2-7	TRBV5-1	NA	TGCGCCAGCAGCTTCAAGATAGCTCACTCGGACGAGCAGTACTTC	CASSFKIAHSDEQYF
14	NA	TRBJ2-7	TRBV4-1	NA	TGCGCCAGCAGCCCTGGACAGCACTACGACGAGCAGTACTTC	CASSPGQHYDEQYF
18	TRBD1	TRBJ1-1	TRBV7-3	NA	TGTGCCAGCAGCTTAACAGCCCGGACAGGCCCAAAAAACACTGAAGCTTTCTTT	CASSLTARTGPKNTEAFF
13	NA	TRBJ2-5	TRBV5-1	NA	TGCGCCAGCAGCTTGAGAGACTCAGAGACCCAGTACTTC	CASSLRDSETQYF
13	NA	TRBJ1-1	TRBV10-3	few	TGTGCCATCAGTGACAGGGGCGACACTGAAGCTTTCTTT	CAISDRGDTEAFF
11	NA	TRBJ1-2	TRBV20-1	NA	TGCAGTGCTAGAGGAGGTAATGGCTACACCTTC	CSARGGNGYTF
12	NA	TRBJ2-3	TRBV5-1	NA	TGCGCCAGCAGCCCGGACGGGGGTACGCAGTATTTT	CASSPDGGTQYF
16	TRBD2	TRBJ2-7	TRBV2	few	TGTGCCAGCAGTGGGATGAGGACTAGCGAGACCTACGAGCAGTACTTC	CASSGMRTSETYEQYF
17	TRBD2	TRBJ2-1	TRBV14	many	TGTGCCAGCAGCCAAGTGGCTAGCGGGAGAATACCAATGGGGCAGTTCTTC	CASSQVASGRIPMGQFF
15	NA	TRBJ1-2	TRBV7-9	few	TGTGCCAGCAGCCCTGTATGGGGCTCCAACTATGGCTACACCTTC	CASSPVWGSNYGYTF